Listed below are T cell receptor beta chains from one sample, sequenced in a study of control samples from healthy donors and cancer patients. TCRdb keeps only in-frame clones here, not all; method: immunoSEQ multiplex PCR. The repertoire has around 42,000 clones, less than 85% of them found once; the top ten carry over 45%. Input material: blood. The receptor set was obtained from a man aged 55 to 69 in good health. Both conserved end residues are part of each CDR3. The D gene is left open where the match is weak. Clone size is shown for a subset of rows, as once, few, many or a class of expanded clone.

J gene | clone size | D gene | CDR3 length | V gene | CDR3 protein | CDR3 DNA
TRBJ1-1 | - | TRBD1 | 15 | TRBV11-2 | CASSSLRRQGTEAFF | TGTGCCAGCAGCTCCCTCCGACGACAGGGCACTGAAGCTTTCTTT
TRBJ2-7 | - | - | 14 | TRBV24-1 | CATSMGPPGDEQYF | TGTGCCACCAGTATGGGACCCCCGGGCGACGAGCAGTACTTC
TRBJ1-1 | few | - | 16 | TRBV29-1 | CSVDGLGSRQGTEAFF | TGCAGCGTTGACGGTCTGGGGAGTCGTCAGGGCACTGAAGCTTTCTTT
TRBJ1-3 | - | TRBD1 | 14 | TRBV6-5 | CASSSRDRGLTIYF | TGTGCCAGCAGTTCCCGGGACAGAGGTCTAACCATATATTTT
TRBJ2-1 | - | TRBD2 | 16 | TRBV19 | CASSSLGLAEYNEQFF | TGTGCCAGTAGTTCATTGGGACTAGCGGAGTACAATGAGCAGTTCTTC
TRBJ2-3 | - | - | 15 | TRBV6-1 | CASSEVAGLTDTQYF | TGTGCCAGCAGTGAGGTGGCGGGTCTCACAGATACGCAGTATTTT
TRBJ2-7 | - | - | 12 | TRBV10-3 | CAISESLNEQYF | TGTGCCATCAGTGAGTCGCTTAACGAGCAGTACTTC
TRBJ2-7 | - | TRBD2 | 15 | TRBV7-2 | CASSLELAGGQKQYF | TGTGCCAGCAGCTTAGAACTAGCGGGGGGGCAGAAGCAGTACTTC
TRBJ1-2 | once | - | 15 | TRBV6-1 | CASSEALSGPYGYTF | TGTGCCAGCAGTGAAGCGCTTTCGGGACCCTATGGCTACACCTTC
TRBJ2-7 | - | - | 12 | TRBV11-2 | CASSKNRDEQYF | TGTGCCAGCAGTAAAAACAGGGACGAGCAGTACTTC
TRBJ2-1 | - | - | 16 | TRBV12-5 | CASGSTAGHGMNEQFF | TGTGCTAGTGGTTCCACCGCGGGACACGGCATGAATGAGCAGTTCTTC